What follows are 24 T cell receptor beta chains derived from one specimen sequenced in a study of radiotherapy plus CTLA-4 blockade in lung cancer. Libraries were prepared by immunoSEQ multiplex PCR; TCRdb keeps only in-frame clonotypes and omits some of them. The sample holds roughly 76,000 clones; roughly 69% are singletons and the top ten take more than 9%. The source material was peripheral blood, sampled from a patient treated with radiotherapy plus ipilimumab. The receptors here all came from a human donor with non-small cell lung cancer whose response to radiotherapy plus ipilimumab could not be evaluated.

On this clone: Germline is not matched at one junction end, which may reflect a read error. This rearrangement joins TRBV7-2 to TRBJ2-1, with no clear D. Per germline, CDR1 SGHTA and CDR2 FQGNSA. The CDR3 has 15 amino acids. Here the CDR3 DNA reads TGTGCCAGCACCAAACATGCCATCTCCAACAATGAGCAGTTCTTC. Residues: CASTKHAISNNEQFF.

As to this clone: Additional DNA sequences in this sample encode the identical CDR3. The J gene is TRBJ1-1, the V gene TRBV5-4, with D tentatively TRBD1 (6 bases). From germline, CDR1 is SGHNT and CDR2 YYREEE (reference sequence). V shed 0 bases and J shed 1 base, with 7 bases lying between them. There are 14 residues in the CDR3. In DNA form, the CDR3 reads TGTGCCAGCAGCTTGGGGGACAAGAACACTGAAGCTTTCTTT. It encodes CASSLGDKNTEAFF.

J is TRBJ2-1 and V is TRBV5-1; TRBD1 matches at 9 bases. CDR1 and CDR2 from the germline V gene are SGHRS and YFSETQ. CDR3 length: 13 residues. V dropped 4 bases and J dropped 10; count of bases not matched to a gene: 6. The CDR3 DNA sequence: TGCGCCAGCAGCGAGGACAGGGGTTGGGAGCAGTTCTTC. This sequence encodes CASSEDRGWEQFF.

With regard to this clone: Other DNA sequences within the sample encode an identical CDR3. As DNA, the CDR3 is TGCGCCAGCAGCTTGGGGTCTAGCCAAGAGACCCAGTACTTC. Translating it yields CASSLGSSQETQYF. V gene TRBV5-1 combines with J gene TRBJ2-5; D not resolved. V was pared by 0 bases and J by 1 base, with 7 bases between. Germline CDR1 SGHRS, CDR2 YFSETQ. CDR3 length: 14 residues.

J is TRBJ2-5 and V is TRBV30; maybe TRBD1 (5 bases). Trimming removed 2 bases at V and 5 bases at J, with 15 bases between. Germline assignment: CDR1 GTSNPN and CDR2 SVGIG (reference sequence). There are 14 residues in the CDR3. CDR3 in DNA: TGTGCCTGGAGTTCAGCCCAGGGTTTTGAGACCCAGTACTTC. Its protein product is CAWSSAQGFETQYF.

J is TRBJ2-2 and V is TRBV18, with 9 bases aligning to TRBD1. The CDR3 spans 15 residues. Germline V gene lookup returns CDR1 KGHSH and CDR2 LQKENI. V shed 4 bases, J shed 6 bases, and the junction held 6 bases outside the gene matches. In nucleotides, the CDR3 is TGTGCCAGCTCACGGGGACAGGGACGTCCCGGGGAGCTGTTTTTT. Translating gives CASSRGQGRPGELFF.

The V gene is TRBV7-9, the J gene TRBJ2-1; the match to TRBD2 covers 8 bases. CDR1 and CDR2 (germline): SEHNR, FQNEAQ (reference sequence). V lost 6 bases and J lost 0; bases outside the gene matches: 7. The CDR3 sequence is 16 residues long. CDR3 protein: CASSSMTSVSYNEQFF. The CDR3, as DNA: TGTGCCAGCAGTTCAATGACTAGCGTCTCCTACAATGAGCAGTTCTTC.

The chain links TRBV5-1 to TRBJ2-1; TRBD1 matches at 7 bases. The CDR3 extends over 13 amino acids. Germline CDR1 SGHRS, CDR2 YFSETQ. With V trimmed by 4 bases and J by 8 bases, 6 bases remained unmatched. The CDR3 loop reads CASSPGQTDEQFF. The CDR3 DNA reads TGCGCCAGCAGCCCGGGACAGACCGATGAGCAGTTCTTC.

This clone was found once. The J gene is TRBJ2-2, the V gene TRBV18, with TRBD2 as a possible D gene (6 bases). Germline V gene sequence: CDR1 KGHSH, CDR2 LQKENI. This CDR3 region has 13 residues. V lost 5 bases, J lost 4 bases, and 8 bases lay in between. The CDR3 DNA reads as TGTGCCAGCTCAGTAGCGGCCACCGGGGAGCTGTTTTTT. It encodes CASSVAATGELFF.

The chain carries TRBV6-1 and TRBJ1-5; D may be TRBD1 (5 bases). This CDR3 region has 15 residues. Looked up from germline, CDR1 is MNHNS and CDR2 is SASEGT. V dropped 3 bases and J dropped 1 base, with 10 bases sitting between them. The CDR3: CASSEGGVSNQPQHF. In nucleotides, the CDR3 is TGTGCCAGCAGTGAGGGGGGGGTGAGCAATCAGCCCCAGCATTTT.

Remarks on this clone: The junction departs from the called germline gene at one end, perhaps through a read error. The CDR3 sequence: CANSYPGQETQYF. Written as DNA, the CDR3 is TGTGCCAACAGTTACCCCGGCCAAGAGACCCAGTACTTC. The chain couples TRBV6-6 to TRBJ2-5; D remains unclear. The CDR3 loop spans 13 amino acids. CDR1 is MNHNY, CDR2 SVGAGI, per germline (reference sequence).

The chain uses TRBV6-6 and TRBJ1-5; TRBD1 might be the D (5 bases). The germline V gene encodes CDR1 MNHNY and CDR2 SVGAGI (reference sequence). V lost 6 bases, J lost 4 bases, and 16 bases lay in between. This CDR3 has 15 residues. The CDR3 DNA reads as TGTGCCAGCAGCTTTACTTTCGGGGGGAATCAGCCCCAGCATTTT. Translation gives CASSFTFGGNQPQHF.

This rearrangement joins TRBV7-8 to TRBJ2-5; 11 nucleotides match TRBD1. The V gene end was trimmed by 3 bases and the J gene end by 5 bases; junction bases not matched to a gene: 5. The CDR3 consists of 15 residues. Looked up from germline, CDR1 is SGHVS and CDR2 is FQNEAQ. CDR3: CASSFRDRGRETQYF. The CDR3 DNA reads as TGTGCCAGCAGCTTCCGGGACAGGGGGAGGGAGACCCAGTACTTC.

The gene calls are TRBV7-6 and TRBJ2-3; 12 nucleotides match TRBD2. The length of the CDR3 is 16 residues. The germline CDR1 and CDR2 sequences are SGHVS and FNYEAQ. The V gene end was trimmed by 1 base and the J gene end by 1 base; junction bases not matched to a gene: 0. Here the CDR3 reads CASSLGLAGGTDTQYF. DNA for the CDR3: TGTGCCAGCAGCTTAGGACTAGCGGGGGGCACAGATACGCAGTATTTT.

The gene calls are TRBV7-4 and TRBJ2-3, with 9 bases lining up with TRBD1. Germline V gene data show CDR1 as SGHVT and CDR2 as SQSDAQ. This CDR3 has 18 residues. V lost 6 bases to trimming and J lost 1 base; unmatched junction nucleotides: 14. Written as DNA, the CDR3 is TGTGCCAGCAGAATAGTTGGGGGGGGGACAGGGTGCACAGATACGCAGTATTTT. Translating it yields CASRIVGGGTGCTDTQYF. The variable domain in full, completed from reference TRBV7-4 and TRBJ2-3, reads GAGVSQSPRYKVAKRGRDVALRCDSISGHVTLYWYRQTLGQGSEVLTYSQSDAQRDKSGRPSGRFSAERPERSVSTLKIQRTEQGDSAVYLCASRIVGGGTGCTDTQYFGPGTRLTVL.

This clone was picked up a small number of times. The J gene is TRBJ1-5, the V gene TRBV19, with no clear D. CDR1 and CDR2 from the germline V gene are LNHDA and SQIVND (reference sequence). The CDR3 totals 15 residues. The V end was cut by 3 bases, the J end by 2 bases, with 11 bases between. The CDR3 sequence: CASSISLVGNQPQHF. Here the CDR3 DNA reads TGTGCCAGTAGTATTTCCCTAGTGGGCAATCAGCCCCAGCATTTT.

The chain joins TRBV7-3 to TRBJ1-1; D not resolved. V was clipped by 2 bases and J by 4 bases, with 11 bases between them. The CDR3 spans 14 residues. Per the germline V gene, CDR1 is SGHTA and CDR2 is FQGTGA. The CDR3 here is CASSLRPSGTEAFF. The CDR3 DNA follows: TGTGCCAGCAGCTTACGACCTTCGGGCACTGAAGCTTTCTTT. The full variable domain, rest sourced from reference TRBV7-3 and TRBJ1-1, is GAGVSQTPSNKVTEKGKYVELRCDPISGHTALYWYRQSLGQGPEFLIYFQGTGAADDSGLPNDRFFAVRPEGSVSTLKIQRTERGDSAVYLCASSLRPSGTEAFFGQGTRLTVV.

Many counts were recorded for this clone. The chain recombines TRBV19 with TRBJ2-4; a possible D gene is TRBD1 (7 bases). V lost 8 bases and J 8 bases, leaving 19 bases between the germline ends. Germline CDR1 LNHDA, CDR2 SQIVND (reference sequence). The CDR3 is 14 amino acids. CDR3 sequence: CASSSGGGGDIQYF. CDR3 nucleotides: TGTGCCAGTTCCTCAGGGGGAGGTGGGGACATTCAGTACTTC. Variable domain in full (rest from reference TRBV19 and TRBJ2-4): DGGITQSPKYLFRKEGQNVTLSCEQNLNHDAMYWYRQDPGQGLRLIYYSQIVNDFQKGDIAEGYSVSREKKESFPLTVTSAQKNPTAFYLCASSSGGGGDIQYFGAGTRLSVL.

The rearrangement uses TRBV30 and TRBJ1-1, with unresolved D. CDR1 is GTSNPN, CDR2 SVGIG, per germline (reference sequence). The CDR3 loop spans 14 amino acids. V dropped 4 bases and J dropped 1 base, with 13 bases sitting between them. As DNA, the CDR3 is TGTGCCTGGAAAGGGTTTCGGGGGAACACTGAAGCTTTCTTT. Protein product: CAWKGFRGNTEAFF. Complete variable domain (other parts from reference TRBV30 and TRBJ1-1): SQTIHQWPATLVQPVGSPLSLECTVEGTSNPNLYWYRQAAGRGLQLLFYSVGIGQISSEVPQNLSASRPQDRQFILSSKKLLLSDSGFYLCAWKGFRGNTEAFFGQGTRLTVV.

The chain links TRBV7-3 to TRBJ2-1, with 9 bases aligning to TRBD2. Germline V gene data show CDR1 as SGHTA and CDR2 as FQGTGA. Trimming removed 5 bases from V and 0 bases from J; junction bases left unmatched: 11. This CDR3 comprises 18 residues. The CDR3 loop is CASSRSGGGGYSYNEQFF. Written as DNA, the CDR3 is TGTGCCAGCAGCCGTAGCGGGGGCGGAGGTTACTCCTACAATGAGCAGTTCTTC.

The chain uses TRBV30 and TRBJ2-3; 13 bases agree with TRBD2. CDR1 is GTSNPN, CDR2 SVGIG, per germline (reference sequence). The V gene end was trimmed by 8 bases and the J gene end by 2 bases; junction bases not matched to a gene: 4. There are 14 residues in the CDR3. CDR3 bases: TGTGCCACTAGCGGGGGGGGACCCACAGATACGCAGTATTTT. Its protein is CATSGGGPTDTQYF.

The CDR3 sequence: CASSLTGGPTDTQYF. The CDR3 bases are TGCGCCAGCAGCTTGACCGGGGGACCCACAGATACGCAGTATTTT. This chain uses TRBV5-1 with TRBJ2-3; a weak D match, TRBD2 (6 bases). This CDR3 comprises 15 residues. V lost 1 base and J lost 2, with 11 bases in between. Germline CDR1 is SGHRS and CDR2 is YFSETQ.

The CDR3 DNA is TGTGCCAGCTCACCGGACATAGTAGGGCAGTTCTTC. Its protein product is CASSPDIVGQFF. The chain has TRBV18 and TRBJ2-1; D is perhaps TRBD1 (5 bases). Per the germline V gene, CDR1 is KGHSH and CDR2 is LQKENI. The CDR3 is 12 amino acids. V lost 3 bases and J lost 12, with 12 bases in between.

This clone occurred once. This chain connects TRBV9 to TRBJ1-1; tentatively, D is TRBD1 (5 bases). The germline V and J ends were trimmed by 0 bases and 0 bases, with 12 bases remaining between them. The CDR3 is 16 residues long. The germline V gene has CDR1 SGDLS and CDR2 YYNGEE. The CDR3 loop is CASSVVRTIMNTEAFF. The CDR3 DNA is TGTGCCAGCAGCGTAGTTCGGACAATAATGAACACTGAAGCTTTCTTT.